The 32 T cell receptor beta chains listed next were all sequenced from one sample in a study of glioma-infiltrating T cells after dendritic cell vaccination. The time point: after dendritic cell vaccination, including at tumor progression/relapse. Profiling relied on immunoSEQ multiplex PCR, and the TCRdb table lists in-frame clones only, not all of them. The sample holds around 100,000 clones, around four fifths seen once. The input for sequencing was blood, taken after dendritic cell vaccination. These receptors all stem from a human donor with glioblastoma.

V is TRBV6-1 and J is TRBJ1-1; TRBD1 matches at 11 bases. The CDR3 covers 17 residues. Germline trimming cut 1 base from V and 4 bases from J; bases unmatched to any gene: 8. CDR1 and CDR2 (germline): MNHNS, SASEGT. The CDR3 spells CASSEGRDRGSSTEAFF. In DNA form, the CDR3 reads TGTGCCAGCAGTGAAGGCCGGGACAGGGGGTCTAGCACTGAAGCTTTCTTT.

About this clone: The sample carries other DNA sequences with the same CDR3. The chain joins TRBV7-9 to TRBJ2-1; 8 nucleotides match TRBD1. This CDR3 has 14 amino acids. Trimming took 5 bases from V and 5 from J; bases not matched to a gene: 5. Per germline, CDR1 SEHNR and CDR2 FQNEAQ (reference sequence). DNA of the CDR3: TGTGCCAGCAGCCCCGGACAGGGCGACAATGAGCAGTTCTTC. It translates to CASSPGQGDNEQFF.

The chain combines TRBV27 with TRBJ1-2; TRBD1 might be the D (6 bases). V was shortened by 5 bases and J by 6 bases, with 10 bases between the two germline ends. This CDR3 spans 12 amino acids. CDR1 and CDR2 (germline): MNHEY, SMNVEV (reference sequence). The CDR3 region has the DNA TGTGCCAGCAGTACAACAGGGAATGGCTACACCTTC. Its protein product is CASSTTGNGYTF.

The chain employs TRBV7-9 and TRBJ1-1, with 9 bases fitting TRBD1. CDR1 is SEHNR and CDR2 is FQNEAQ in the germline V gene (reference sequence). The CDR3 is 18 residues long. Trimming took 3 bases from V and 1 from J; bases not matched to a gene: 12. This chain's CDR3 is CASSLGTWTGEANTEAFF. CDR3 bases: TGTGCCAGCAGCTTGGGGACCTGGACAGGGGAGGCGAACACTGAAGCTTTCTTT. The complete variable domain, with remaining parts taken from reference TRBV7-9 and TRBJ1-1, reads DTGVSQNPRHKITKRGQNVTFRCDPISEHNRLYWYRQTLGQGPEFLTYFQNEAQLEKSRLLSDRFSAERPKGSFSTLEIQRTEQGDSAMYLCASSLGTWTGEANTEAFFGQGTRLTVV.

This clone was counted between two and nine times. The chain has TRBV10-3 and TRBJ1-1, with D unresolved. The V end was cut by 3 bases, the J end by 2 bases, with 19 bases between. The CDR3 spans 17 residues. The germline V gene has CDR1 ENHRY and CDR2 SYGVKD. The CDR3 loop is CAISDTLAIRKNTEAFF. In DNA form, the CDR3 reads TGTGCCATCAGTGACACCCTAGCTATCAGAAAAAACACTGAAGCTTTCTTT.

This clone was recorded a few times. V is TRBV4-2 and J is TRBJ1-2; 8 positions agree with TRBD1. V dropped 0 bases and J dropped 6; count of bases not matched to a gene: 6. The germline CDR1 and CDR2 sequences are LGHNA and YNFKEQ. This CDR3 is built from 15 residues. CDR3 in amino acids: CASSQDRGLTHGYTF. CDR3 DNA sequence: TGTGCCAGCAGCCAAGACAGGGGGCTCACCCATGGCTACACCTTC.

V gene TRBV9 combines with J gene TRBJ2-2, with D possibly matching TRBD2 (5 bases). From germline, CDR1 is SGDLS and CDR2 YYNGEE. The V gene lost 3 bases and the J gene lost 7 bases, with 13 bases spanning the gap. The CDR3 has 14 residues. The CDR3 DNA reads as TGTGCCAGCAGCGGAACTGTGGAGGACGGGGAGCTGTTTTTT. This codes for CASSGTVEDGELFF.

The chain uses TRBV2 and TRBJ1-4, with D maybe TRBD1 (6 bases). V was trimmed by 4 bases and J by 8 bases, leaving 8 bases between them. The CDR3 sequence is 12 residues long. Germline V gene lookup returns CDR1 SNHLY and CDR2 FYNNEI. Here the CDR3 DNA reads TGTGCCAGCAGTGCCACAGGGGAAAAACTGTTTTTT. Its translation is CASSATGEKLFF. The full variable domain, in which reference TRBV2 and TRBJ1-4 provide the parts outside the CDR3, is EPEVTQTPSHQVTQMGQEVILRCVPISNHLYFYWYRQILGQKVEFLVSFYNNEISEKSEIFDDQFSVERPDGSNFTLKIRSTKLEDSAMYFCASSATGEKLFFGSGTQLSVL.

This chain links TRBV7-9 with TRBJ1-2; no firm D call. Germline V gene sequence: CDR1 SEHNR, CDR2 FQNEAQ (reference sequence). V lost 5 bases and J 4 bases, leaving 8 bases between the germline ends. The CDR3 is 12 residues long. In nucleotides, the CDR3 is TGTGCCAGCAGCCCCCCGGGCTATGGCTACACCTTC. It is translated as CASSPPGYGYTF.

The chain carries TRBV2 and TRBJ1-5; possibly TRBD1 for D (5 bases). V lost 8 bases, J lost 1 base, and 18 bases lay in between. The germline gives CDR1 SNHLY, CDR2 FYNNEI. This CDR3 has 16 residues. The CDR3 bases are TGTGCCAGCTCGGGTGGGGCAGGTTCGAGCAATCAGCCCCAGCATTTT. This sequence encodes CASSGGAGSSNQPQHF.

V usage is TRBV13 and J usage is TRBJ2-5; D perhaps matches TRBD2 (6 bases). Germline-derived CDR1 and CDR2 are PRHDT and FYEKMQ (reference sequence). The V end lost 1 base, the J end lost 4 bases, and 7 bases lay between the germline ends. The CDR3 loop spans 13 amino acids. CDR3 residues: CASSLVGGETQYF. CDR3 DNA sequence: TGTGCCAGCAGCTTAGTGGGGGGAGAGACCCAGTACTTC.

This clone has a handful of counts. The DNA of the CDR3 is TGTGCCAGCTCACCAAGGGGGAATCAACCCGAGCAGTACTTC. This codes for CASSPRGNQPEQYF. This sequence joins TRBV18 and TRBJ2-7; D is possibly TRBD1 (6 bases). V lost 2 bases, J lost 6 bases, and 14 bases lay in between. The CDR3 has 14 amino acids. Looked up from germline, CDR1 is KGHSH and CDR2 is LQKENI.

The chain joins TRBV6-1 to TRBJ1-1; D remains unclear. This CDR3 comprises 14 residues. CDR1 MNHNS and CDR2 SASEGT come from the germline V gene. V was trimmed by 1 base and J by 6 bases, leaving 12 bases between them. This CDR3 reads CASSEVAGSPEAFF. The CDR3 nucleotides are TGTGCCAGCAGTGAAGTAGCGGGCAGCCCTGAAGCTTTCTTT.

The rearrangement links TRBV7-2 to TRBJ1-6; unclear D gene. CDR1 and CDR2 (germline): SGHTA, FQGNSA. V dropped 3 bases and J dropped 0 bases, with 6 bases sitting between them. This CDR3 has 15 residues. The CDR3 DNA follows: TGTGCCAGCAGCTTGGAGAGCTCCTATAATTCACCCCTCCACTTT. This codes for CASSLESSYNSPLHF.

This clone appeared a single time. The chain employs TRBV7-2 and TRBJ2-1; TRBD2 is a possible D gene (7 bases). There are 17 residues in the CDR3. V was trimmed by 2 bases and J by 3 bases, leaving 17 bases between them. The germline gives CDR1 SGHTA, CDR2 FQGNSA. CDR3 protein: CASSLNVGGPYYNEQFF. The CDR3 DNA follows: TGTGCCAGCAGCTTAAACGTCGGGGGGCCATACTACAATGAGCAGTTCTTC.

This chain joins TRBV7-9 and TRBJ2-1; D perhaps matches TRBD2 (5 bases). V dropped 7 bases and J dropped 0 bases, with 13 bases sitting between them. Germline V lookup: CDR1 SEHNR, CDR2 FQNEAQ (reference sequence). The CDR3 contains 15 residues. The CDR3 loop reads CASTPSGDSYNEQFF. In nucleotides, the CDR3 is TGTGCCAGCACCCCCTCCGGGGACTCCTACAATGAGCAGTTCTTC.

The V gene is TRBV20-1, the J gene TRBJ1-1, with 8 bases that match TRBD1. This CDR3 is 11 amino acids long. V lost 5 bases and J lost 9; bases outside the gene matches: 5. The germline V gene has CDR1 DFQATT and CDR2 SNEGSKA (reference sequence). The CDR3 DNA reads as TGCAGTGCTCATGGACAGGGCAAAGCTTTCTTT. Its protein product is CSAHGQGKAFF.

This chain connects TRBV4-3 to TRBJ1-1, with a weak D call TRBD1 (6 bases). Trimming removed 1 base at V and 4 bases at J, with 10 bases between. The CDR3 loop spans 14 amino acids. Germline CDR1 is LGHNA and CDR2 is YSLEER. CDR3: CASSQGGGLTEAFF. The CDR3 nucleotides read TGCGCCAGCAGCCAAGGGGGGGGGCTCACTGAAGCTTTCTTT.

The gene calls are TRBV5-1 and TRBJ2-2; D unresolved. The CDR3 contains 15 residues. V was trimmed by 0 bases and J by 3 bases, leaving 9 bases between them. CDR1 is SGHRS and CDR2 is YFSETQ in the germline V gene. This CDR3 is CASSLGATDTGELFF. CDR3 DNA sequence: TGCGCCAGCAGCTTGGGAGCTACGGACACCGGGGAGCTGTTTTTT.

This chain links TRBV5-6 with TRBJ2-3, with D perhaps TRBD1 (6 bases). V dropped 6 bases and J dropped 2 bases, with 16 bases sitting between them. Germline V gene sequence: CDR1 SGHDT, CDR2 YYEEEE. The CDR3 is 15 residues long. As DNA, the CDR3 is TGTGCCAGCAATCAAACAGGGATAGACACAGATACGCAGTATTTT. This gives the protein CASNQTGIDTDTQYF.

This clone was seen a single time. This chain uses TRBV2 with TRBJ2-7; the match to TRBD1 covers 7 bases. J lost 5 bases, V lost 7 bases, and 14 bases had no gene match. The germline CDR1 and CDR2 sequences are SNHLY and FYNNEI. This CDR3 has 15 residues. DNA of the CDR3: TGTGCCAGCACTAAAGAGACGTACAGGGGTGACGAGCAGTACTTC. This translates into CASTKETYRGDEQYF.

The chain is built from TRBV9 and TRBJ2-1; TRBD2 agrees at 8 bases. The CDR3 covers 17 residues. The germline gives CDR1 SGDLS, CDR2 YYNGEE. The trim removed 1 base at V and 4 bases at J, leaving 10 bases unmatched. The CDR3 here is CASSVHVWRGDYNEQFF. The CDR3 DNA sequence: TGTGCCAGCAGCGTACATGTTTGGCGGGGGGATTACAATGAGCAGTTCTTC. The full variable domain, rest sourced from reference TRBV9 and TRBJ2-1, is DSGVTQTPKHLITATGQRVTLRCSPRSGDLSVYWYQQSLDQGLQFLIQYYNGEERAKGNILERFSAQQFPDLHSELNLSSLELGDSALYFCASSVHVWRGDYNEQFFGPGTRLTVL.

There are a few counts of this clone. The chain couples TRBV19 to TRBJ1-1; TRBD1 might be the D (6 bases). Germline V CDR1 and CDR2: LNHDA, SQIVND (reference sequence). This CDR3 has 13 residues. Trimming removed 3 bases from V and 8 bases from J, with 13 bases in between. The CDR3 DNA is TGTGCCAGTAGTATCGGACAGATTGGGGAAGCTTTCTTT. As protein: CASSIGQIGEAFF.

V is TRBV25-1 and J is TRBJ2-7, with 11 bases identical to TRBD1. The CDR3 has 14 residues. Germline V gene lookup returns CDR1 MGHDK and CDR2 SYGVNS. The V segment lost 3 bases and the J segment 3 bases; nucleotides outside the gene matches: 1. The CDR3 is CASSDGTGGYEQYF. In DNA, the CDR3 is TGTGCCAGCAGTGACGGGACAGGGGGCTACGAGCAGTACTTC.

V gene TRBV5-1 combines with J gene TRBJ1-2; TRBD1 matches 10 bases. The V gene's germline CDR1 is SGHRS and CDR2 YFSETQ. The CDR3 contains 14 residues. Trimming took 0 bases from V and 7 from J; bases not matched to a gene: 3. CDR3 loop: CASSLDGTGVGYTF. CDR3 DNA sequence: TGCGCCAGCAGCTTGGACGGGACAGGGGTTGGCTACACCTTC.

The chain couples TRBV7-2 to TRBJ1-6; the match to TRBD1 covers 7 bases. CDR3 length equals 18 residues. Germline values: CDR1 SGHTA, CDR2 FQGNSA. J gave up 6 bases and V 4 bases, and 15 bases lay outside the gene matches. The CDR3 nucleotides read TGTGCCAGCAGCTCGCCAATCCAGGGGGTGATTGGTAATTCACCCCTCCACTTT. Its translation: CASSSPIQGVIGNSPLHF.

V gene TRBV4-2 combines with J gene TRBJ1-1; TRBD1 is a possible D gene (6 bases). This CDR3 spans 16 amino acids. CDR1 is LGHNA and CDR2 is YNFKEQ in the germline V gene. The V end lost 8 bases, the J end lost 0 bases, and 19 bases lay between the germline ends. The CDR3 spells CASGRGSQGLNTEAFF. As DNA, the CDR3 is TGTGCCAGCGGGAGGGGGTCACAGGGCCTGAACACTGAAGCTTTCTTT.

The chain is built from TRBV6-1 and TRBJ1-1; 8 nucleotides align to TRBD1. The CDR3 spans 14 residues. J was trimmed by 1 base and V by 4 bases; bases with no gene match: 2. The V gene's germline CDR1 is MNHNS and CDR2 SASEGT. CDR3 in DNA: TGTGCCAGCAGTGGGACAGGGACGAACACTGAAGCTTTCTTT. Its translation is CASSGTGTNTEAFF.

This chain connects TRBV9 to TRBJ1-2; 9 positions agree with TRBD1. V lost 3 bases to trimming and J lost 7 bases; unmatched junction nucleotides: 7. Germline V gene data show CDR1 as SGDLS and CDR2 as YYNGEE. The CDR3 sequence is 14 residues long. This CDR3 reads CASSAEQGASGYTF. CDR3 coding DNA: TGTGCCAGCAGCGCCGAACAGGGGGCTTCTGGCTACACCTTC. Looking up the rest from reference TRBV9 and TRBJ1-2 gives the full variable domain: DSGVTQTPKHLITATGQRVTLRCSPRSGDLSVYWYQQSLDQGLQFLIQYYNGEERAKGNILERFSAQQFPDLHSELNLSSLELGDSALYFCASSAEQGASGYTFGSGTRLTVV.

The chain combines TRBV10-2 with TRBJ1-3, with TRBD1 identical over 10 bases. The CDR3 sequence is 16 residues long. Germline CDR1 is WSHSY and CDR2 is SAAADI. The V gene end was trimmed by 6 bases and the J gene end by 4 bases; junction bases not matched to a gene: 9. The DNA for the CDR3 is TGCGCCAGCAGGGAGACAGGGGGCGGACGGGGAAACACCATATATTTT. Its protein is CASRETGGGRGNTIYF.

This rearrangement joins TRBV19 to TRBJ2-1, with 7 bases aligning to TRBD1. Germline assignment: CDR1 LNHDA and CDR2 SQIVND (reference sequence). The CDR3 extends over 16 amino acids. Losses at the gene ends were 5 bases for V and 9 bases for J; bases not matched to a gene: 16. Written as DNA, the CDR3 is TGTGCCAGTAGTCCCAGAACCGGGACAGTCGGAGGTGAGCAGTTCTTC. The encoded protein is CASSPRTGTVGGEQFF.

This clone is a singleton in its sample. CDR3 region: CASSRQGRDGYTF. CDR3 bases: TGTGCCAGCAGCCGACAGGGGAGGGATGGCTACACCTTC. The chain employs TRBV7-9 and TRBJ1-2; 8 bases match TRBD1. The CDR3 totals 13 residues. CDR1 is SEHNR, CDR2 FQNEAQ, per germline (reference sequence). V was pared by 5 bases and J by 6 bases, with 5 bases of the junction left unmatched.